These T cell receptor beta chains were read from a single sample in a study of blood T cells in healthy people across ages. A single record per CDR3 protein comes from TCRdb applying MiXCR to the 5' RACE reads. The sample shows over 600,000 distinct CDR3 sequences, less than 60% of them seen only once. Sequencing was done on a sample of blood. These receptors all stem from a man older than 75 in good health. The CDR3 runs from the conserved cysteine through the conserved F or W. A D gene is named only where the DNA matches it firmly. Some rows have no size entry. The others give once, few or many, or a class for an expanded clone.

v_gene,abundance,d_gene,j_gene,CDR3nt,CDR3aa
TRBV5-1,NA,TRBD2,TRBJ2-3,TGCGCCAGCAGCCCGGCTCTAGCGGATGCAGATACGCAGTATTTT,CASSPALADADTQYF
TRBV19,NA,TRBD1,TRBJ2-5,TGTGCCAGTAGTATAAAGGGACAGGGTTCGGAGACCCAGTACTTC,CASSIKGQGSETQYF
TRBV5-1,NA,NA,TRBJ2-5,TGCGCCAGCAGCTTGGGTTCTACCCAAGAGACCCAGTACTTC,CASSLGSTQETQYF
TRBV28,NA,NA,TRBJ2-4,TGTGCCAGCAGTGCCCCCGAGGGTTGGAAAGTTCAGTACTTC,CASSAPEGWKVQYF
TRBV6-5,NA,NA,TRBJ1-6,TGTGCCAGCAGTTTTCGGGGAAGTCCCAATTCACCCCTCCACTTT,CASSFRGSPNSPLHF
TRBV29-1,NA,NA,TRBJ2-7,TGCAGCGTTGAAGACGACGTCTCCTACGAGCAGTACTTC,CSVEDDVSYEQYF
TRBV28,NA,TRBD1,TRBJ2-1,TGTGCCAGCAGTTTGGGTCAGGGGGCTCCCTCTCGGCTCTACGGTGAGCAGTTCTTC,CASSLGQGAPSRLYGEQFF
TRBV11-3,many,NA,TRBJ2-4,TGTGCCAGCAGCTTAGATTCCAAAAACATTCAGTACTTC,CASSLDSKNIQYF
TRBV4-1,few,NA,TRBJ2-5,TGCGCCAGCAGCCAACAACTCGCGGAGACCCAGTACTTC,CASSQQLAETQYF
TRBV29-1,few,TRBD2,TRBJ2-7,TGCAGCATTAATTCAAGGGGACTAGCGGGAGTCGAGCAGTACTTC,CSINSRGLAGVEQYF
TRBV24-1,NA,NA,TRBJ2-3,TGTGCCACCAGTGCCCTCGGGACATCCCTCACAGATACGCAGTATTTT,CATSALGTSLTDTQYF
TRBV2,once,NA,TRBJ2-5,TGTGCCAGCAGTAACGACTTGCGTGGTGAGACCCAGTACTTC,CASSNDLRGETQYF
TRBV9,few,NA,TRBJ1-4,TGTGCCAGCAGCCCTCAGGGGTTTCGCGAAAAACTGTTTTTT,CASSPQGFREKLFF
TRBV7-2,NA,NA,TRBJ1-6,TGTGCCAGCAGCTCTAGGACAATTGTGGATTCACCCTTCCACTTT,CASSSRTIVDSPFHF
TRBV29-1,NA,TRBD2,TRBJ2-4,TGCAGCGTTAAGTTGGGGACTAGCGGGAGCGGGGAGCAGTACTTC,CSVKLGTSGSGEQYF
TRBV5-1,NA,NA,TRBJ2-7,TGCGCCAGCAGTTCCGGAGAGACAGACCTCTACGAGCAGTACTTC,CASSSGETDLYEQYF
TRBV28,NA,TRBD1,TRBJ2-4,TGTGCCAGCAGTTTATGGCGAGGAACAGGGGGTATACAGTACTTC,CASSLWRGTGGIQYF
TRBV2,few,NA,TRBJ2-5,TGTGCCAGCAGTGTACCCCCCAGGGGTGTGGAGACCCAGTACTTC,CASSVPPRGVETQYF
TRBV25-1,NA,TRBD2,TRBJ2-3,TGTGCCAGCAGTGACGCGGGGGATAGCACAGATACGCAGTATTTT,CASSDAGDSTDTQYF
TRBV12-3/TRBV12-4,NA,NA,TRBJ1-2,TGTGCCACGACGCGGTCCTCCCTCAACTATGGCTACACCTTC,CATTRSSLNYGYTF
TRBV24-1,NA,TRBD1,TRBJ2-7,TGTGCCACCAGTGAACTGGGACAGAACGAGCAGTACTTC,CATSELGQNEQYF
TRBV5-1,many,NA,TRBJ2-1,TGCGCCAGCAGCTTGATTGGCTCTTTCAATGAGCAGTTCTTC,CASSLIGSFNEQFF
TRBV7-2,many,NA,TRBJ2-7,TGTGCCAGCAGCTTAGGACGGAAGAACGAGCAGTACTTC,CASSLGRKNEQYF
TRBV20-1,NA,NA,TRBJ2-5,TGCAGTGCTAGAGGAGGTCTTTCTCAAGAGACCCAGTACTTC,CSARGGLSQETQYF
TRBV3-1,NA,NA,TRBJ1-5,TGTGCCGGCAGCCAAGAGGGGGTGGGTGGCAATCAGCCCCAGCATTTT,CAGSQEGVGGNQPQHF
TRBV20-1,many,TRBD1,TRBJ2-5,TGCAGTGCCGGACAGGCCTACAATGAGCAGTACTTC,CSAGQAYNEQYF
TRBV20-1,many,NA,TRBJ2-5,TGCAGTGCTAGTGGAGGGGGCCAAGAGACCCAGTACTTC,CSASGGGQETQYF
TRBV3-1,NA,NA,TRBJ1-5,TGTGCCAGCAGCCAGGCTCAAGGCCAGCCCCAGCATTTT,CASSQAQGQPQHF
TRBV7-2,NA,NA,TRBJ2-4,TGTGCCAGCAGCCCTGATTCCGGGACCAAAAACATTCAGTACTTC,CASSPDSGTKNIQYF
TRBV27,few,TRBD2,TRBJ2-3,TGTGCCAGTCTAGCGGGAGGGCCTGGGAGCACAGATACGCAGTATTTT,CASLAGGPGSTDTQYF
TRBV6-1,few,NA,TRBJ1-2,TGTGCCAGCAGTGAGGGGGCACAGGGCTACACCTTC,CASSEGAQGYTF
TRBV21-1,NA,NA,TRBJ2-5,TGTGCCGGCAGCATAACGACAGAGACCCAGTACTTC,CAGSITTETQYF
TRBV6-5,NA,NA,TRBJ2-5,TGTGCCACATATGGGCGGATCCCGAGGGAGCAGTACTTC,CATYGRIPREQYF
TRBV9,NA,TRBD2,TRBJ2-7,TGTGCCAGCAGCGTTGCTAGCGGGAGCGTCGGCGAGCAGTACTTC,CASSVASGSVGEQYF
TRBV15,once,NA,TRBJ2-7,TGTGCCACCAGCAGAGATGGGGTCTCCTACGAGCAGTACTTC,CATSRDGVSYEQYF
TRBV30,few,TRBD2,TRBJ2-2,TGTGCCTGGACTTCCTACCCCGGGGGGGCCGGGGAGCTGTTTTTT,CAWTSYPGGAGELFF
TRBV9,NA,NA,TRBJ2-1,TGTGTCAGCAGCGCTCCGACACCCGGTACTGAGCAGTTCTTC,CVSSAPTPGTEQFF
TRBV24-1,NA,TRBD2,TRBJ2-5,TGTGCCACCAGTGACCCCCGGAGGACGGGAGGAAGCACCTACAATGAGCAGTACTTC,CATSDPRRTGGSTYNEQYF
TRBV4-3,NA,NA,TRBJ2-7,TGCGCCAGCAGCCAGGCGCTAGCAATCTCCTACGAGCAGTACTTC,CASSQALAISYEQYF
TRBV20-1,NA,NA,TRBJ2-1,TGCAGTGCTCGGGCCGGCAACTCCTACAATGAGCAGTTCTTC,CSARAGNSYNEQFF
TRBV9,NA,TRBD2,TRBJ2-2,TGTGCCAGCAGCAAAGCGGGGGCGCGGACCGGGGAGCTGTTTTTT,CASSKAGARTGELFF
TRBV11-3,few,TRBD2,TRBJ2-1,TGTGCCAGCAGCTTAGGGACTAGCGGGAGTGAGCAGTTCTTC,CASSLGTSGSEQFF
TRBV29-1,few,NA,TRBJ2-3,TGCAGCGTTGAGGTCGGGGGAGCGGATACGCAGTATTTT,CSVEVGGADTQYF
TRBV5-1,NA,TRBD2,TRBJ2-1,TGCGCCAGCAGCTTGTTTGTGGCGGGAGAAGGGACTGAGCAGTTCTTC,CASSLFVAGEGTEQFF
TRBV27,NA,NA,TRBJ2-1,TGTGCCACGATGGAGGACTGGAGCTCCTACAATGAGCAGTTCTTC,CATMEDWSSYNEQFF
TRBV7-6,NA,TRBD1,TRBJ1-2,TGTGCCAGCAGCTTAGATCCGACAGGGGACTATGGCTACACCTTC,CASSLDPTGDYGYTF
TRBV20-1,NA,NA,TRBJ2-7,TGCAGTGCTAGATCTCTTTCCGAGCAGTACTTC,CSARSLSEQYF
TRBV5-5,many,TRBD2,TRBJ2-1,TGTGCCAGCAGCTTGGGAAGCGGGAGGGGCAATGAGCAGTTCTTC,CASSLGSGRGNEQFF
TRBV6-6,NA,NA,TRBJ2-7,TGTGCCAGCAGTTACGGCCGGGACGGCGAGCAGTACTTC,CASSYGRDGEQYF
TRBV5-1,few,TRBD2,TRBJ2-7,TGCGCCAGCAGTACTATCCCTAGCGGCTCCTACAATGAGCAGTACTTC,CASSTIPSGSYNEQYF
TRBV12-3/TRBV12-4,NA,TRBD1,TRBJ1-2,TGTGCCAGCACCATGGACAGGACTAACTATGGCTACACCTTC,CASTMDRTNYGYTF
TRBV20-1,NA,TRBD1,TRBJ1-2,TGCAGTGTTTTGACAGGGGCAGCTGGCTACACCTTC,CSVLTGAAGYTF